The next 2 T cell receptor beta chains were all read from a single sample in a study of blood T cell repertoires in COVID-19. Sequencing was performed with immunoSEQ multiplex PCR; in TCRdb, only in-frame clones are kept and a portion is missing. The sample has 310,000 or so clones, about nine tenths seen once. Specimen: PBMCs or T cells enriched from blood (not recorded which). The source of these receptors is a woman younger than 30 who had recovered from COVID-19.

The chain links TRBV10-2 to TRBJ1-4, with no clear D. Germline lookup yields CDR1 WSHSY and CDR2 SAAADI. Trimming stripped 7 bases from V and 0 bases from J, with 15 bases between. The CDR3 sequence is 16 residues long. In DNA, the CDR3 is TGCGCCAGCACCCCGCTCGGGGATGCAACTAATGAAAAACTGTTTTTT. This encodes CASTPLGDATNEKLFF.

The table lists this clone with a few counts. The chain is built from TRBV13 and TRBJ2-5, with D perhaps TRBD2 (7 bases). The germline V and J ends were trimmed by 2 bases and 4 bases, with 14 bases remaining between them. Germline V gene data show CDR1 as PRHDT and CDR2 as FYEKMQ (reference sequence). This CDR3 spans 15 amino acids. CDR3 sequence: CASSLRVGGGETQYF. Written as DNA, the CDR3 is TGTGCCAGCAGCTTACGGGTGGGAGGGGGAGAGACCCAGTACTTC.